This passage covers 3 T cell receptor beta chains from one sample sequenced in a study of T-cell reconstitution after alpha-beta-depleted transplantation in children. Library preparation (for TCRbeta) was performed with unique molecular identifiers. Using its own MiXCR run on the PCR reads, TCRdb lists one record per CDR3 protein. The sample lists 450,000 to 600,000 distinct CDR3 sequences; 10% to 15% were seen once. The material sequenced was PBMCs, mostly from graft donor cells, taken 360 days after TCRalphabeta/CD19-depleted stem cell transplant. The origin of the receptors is a male patient younger than 18 who had a stem cell transplant for acute myeloid leukemia, so the T cells may come from the graft donor.

V is TRBV7-6 and J is TRBJ2-3, with 9 bases identical to TRBD2. Trimming cost V 5 bases and J 2 bases; bases outside gene matches: 11. Germline values: CDR1 SGHVS, CDR2 FNYEAQ. The CDR3 loop spans 17 amino acids. The CDR3 bases are TGTGCCAGCAGCCCCAGGAGCGGGGGGATAAACACAGATACGCAGTATTTT. It yields the protein CASSPRSGGINTDTQYF.

This clonotype was seen only a few times. The chain is built from TRBV12-5 and TRBJ2-2; 11 bases agree with TRBD2. Germline V CDR1 and CDR2: LGHNT, FRNRAP. The CDR3 runs to 22 residues. The V gene end was trimmed by 7 bases and the J gene end by 4 bases; junction bases not matched to a gene: 26. CDR3 nucleotide sequence: TGTGCTAGTGCCTTGGTGTTCCCCTCGCTAGCGGGAGGCCTGCCGGGCACCGGGGAGCTGTTTTTT. This gives the protein CASALVFPSLAGGLPGTGELFF.

This clonotype has just a few counts. V and J are TRBV20-1 and TRBJ2-7; D gene uncertain. Trimming removed 2 bases from V and 2 bases from J, with 7 bases in between. Per the germline V gene, CDR1 is DFQATT and CDR2 is SNEGSKA (reference sequence). The CDR3 is made up of 12 amino acids. The CDR3 nucleotides are TGCAGTGCTAGATGGCCGCCCTACGAGCAGTACTTC. Protein sequence: CSARWPPYEQYF.